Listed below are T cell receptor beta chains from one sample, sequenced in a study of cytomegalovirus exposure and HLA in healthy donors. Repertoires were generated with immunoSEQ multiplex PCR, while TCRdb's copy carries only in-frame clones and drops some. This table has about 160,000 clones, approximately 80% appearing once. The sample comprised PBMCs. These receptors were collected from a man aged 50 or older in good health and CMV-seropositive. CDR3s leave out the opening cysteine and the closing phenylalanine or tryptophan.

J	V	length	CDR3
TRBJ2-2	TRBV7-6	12	ASRPGTNTGELF
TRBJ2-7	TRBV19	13	ASSMGSGRVYEQY
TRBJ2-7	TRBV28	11	ASLVRGRREQY
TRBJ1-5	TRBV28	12	ASSLQGPNQPQH
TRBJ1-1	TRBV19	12	ASSIGLAGTEAF
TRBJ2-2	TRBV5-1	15	ASSLDPAGSNTGELF
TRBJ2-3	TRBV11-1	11	ASRVAGTDTQY
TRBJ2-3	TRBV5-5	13	ASSRGQASTDTQY
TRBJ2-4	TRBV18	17	ASSPPRGQEFLAKNIQY
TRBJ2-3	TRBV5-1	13	ASVPGASQRDTQY
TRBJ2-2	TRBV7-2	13	ASSSGQGFSGELF
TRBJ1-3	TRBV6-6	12	ASSKDRDGNTIY
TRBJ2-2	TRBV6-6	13	ASTSGLSSNGELF
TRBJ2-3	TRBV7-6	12	ASSPGGWTDTQY
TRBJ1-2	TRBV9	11	ASSVGSNYGYT
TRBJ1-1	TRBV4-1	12	ASSPDTGTSEAF
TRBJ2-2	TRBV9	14	ASSVESGSYTGELF
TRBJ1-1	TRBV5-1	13	ASSFQTGGWTEAF
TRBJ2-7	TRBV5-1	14	ASSLGGLAGDREQY
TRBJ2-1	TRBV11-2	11	ASSFPSSGSEF
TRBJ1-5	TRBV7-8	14	ASSRGQGRSNQPQH
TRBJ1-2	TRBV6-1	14	ASSVSSQGRNYGYT
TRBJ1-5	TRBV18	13	ASSPKAGGNQPQH
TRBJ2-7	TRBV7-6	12	ASSLGGQGGEQY
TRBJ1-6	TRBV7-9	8	ALGGTPLH
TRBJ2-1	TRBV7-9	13	ASSLLSSGKDEQF
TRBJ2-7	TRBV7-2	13	ASSTRTSGSYEQY
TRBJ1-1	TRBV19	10	ASSLGPGEAF
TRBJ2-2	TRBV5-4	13	ASSIAGTNTGELF
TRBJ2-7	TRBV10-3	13	AISVLSGGTYEQY
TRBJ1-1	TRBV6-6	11	ASSYRGTAEAF
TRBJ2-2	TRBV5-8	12	ASSVGQYTGELF
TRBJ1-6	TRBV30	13	AWSNGQGYNSPLH
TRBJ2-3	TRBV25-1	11	ASSEQSTDTQY
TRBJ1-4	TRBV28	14	ASSLWRVTPNEKLF
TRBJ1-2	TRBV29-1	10	SAQGSNYGYT
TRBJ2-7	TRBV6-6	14	ASSSPAQGLPLEQY
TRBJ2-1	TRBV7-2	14	ASSLVSLAGGGSQF
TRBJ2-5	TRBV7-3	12	ASSQTGGGETQY
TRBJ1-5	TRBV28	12	ASRSGVSNQPQH
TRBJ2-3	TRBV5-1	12	ASSIGQGFGTQY
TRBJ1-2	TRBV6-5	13	ASSMRDRNNYGYT
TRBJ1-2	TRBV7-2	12	ASSLGQGGYGYT
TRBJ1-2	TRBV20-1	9	SATGGYGYT
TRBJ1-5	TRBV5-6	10	ASSRGFQPQH
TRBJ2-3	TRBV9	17	ASSEGPLGGAQVLGTQY
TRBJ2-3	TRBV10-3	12	ATAGQAGPDTQY
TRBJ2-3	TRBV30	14	AWSAKLAGVSDTQY
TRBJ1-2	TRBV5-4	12	ASSLALEIYGYT
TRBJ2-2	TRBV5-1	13	ASSSFQGGTGELF
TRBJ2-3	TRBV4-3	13	ASSLGQINTDTQY
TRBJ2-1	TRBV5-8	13	ASSLGTGSDDEQF
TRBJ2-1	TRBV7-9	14	ASSPPLRGESNEQF
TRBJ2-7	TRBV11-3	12	ASSRGLAGDEQY
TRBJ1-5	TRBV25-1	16	ASSQQSGSDYSNQPQH
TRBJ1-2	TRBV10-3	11	AIKGQGAYGYT
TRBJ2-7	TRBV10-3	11	ATKGLDIAEQY
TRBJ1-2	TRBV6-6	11	ASSWLGGGGYT
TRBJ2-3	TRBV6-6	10	ASTYSTDTQY
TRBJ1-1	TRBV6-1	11	ASSRTKNTEAF